Shown below are 25 T cell receptor beta chains from a single sample sequenced in a study of blood T cell repertoires in COVID-19. Profiled with immunoSEQ multiplex PCR; TCRdb holds only in-frame clones, not every one. The sample consists of 200,000 or so clones, around four fifths of them appearing once. The sequenced sample was peripheral blood. The receptors originated from a human donor in a cohort sampled during active COVID-19.

In DNA form, the CDR3 reads TGTGCCATCAGCCTAGCGGGAGCGAACACCGGGGAGCTGTTTTTT. Protein sequence: CAISLAGANTGELFF. The chain couples TRBV10-3 to TRBJ2-2; 10 nucleotides match TRBD2. The CDR3 sequence is 15 residues long. Germline V gene lookup returns CDR1 ENHRY and CDR2 SYGVKD. J was trimmed by 0 bases and V by 6 bases; bases with no gene match: 1.

V usage is TRBV3-1 (or the pseudogene TRBV3-2) and J usage is TRBJ1-1; 8 bases are shared with TRBD1. With 2 bases clipped from V and 7 bases from J, the junction kept 3 bases outside the gene matches. The CDR3 is made up of 13 amino acids. CDR1 and CDR2 from the germline V gene are LGHDT and YNNKEL (reference sequence). This chain's CDR3 is CASSQLGQGEAFF. CDR3 DNA: TGTGCCAGCAGCCAACTTGGACAGGGTGAAGCTTTCTTT.

The J gene is TRBJ2-1, the V gene TRBV25-1; TRBD2 matches at 8 bases. The CDR3 has 15 amino acids. Germline lookup yields CDR1 MGHDK and CDR2 SYGVNS. Trimming cost V 6 bases and J 7 bases; bases outside gene matches: 11. The CDR3 nucleotides read TGTGCCAGCAGCGTCATGGCGGGAGGAGGTAATGAGCAGTTCTTC. This encodes CASSVMAGGGNEQFF.

The rearrangement uses TRBV6-5 and TRBJ1-1; D not resolved. V dropped 6 bases and J dropped 8 bases, with 13 bases sitting between them. The germline gives CDR1 MNHEY, CDR2 SVGAGI. The CDR3 length is 12 residues. The CDR3 is CASSGVFREAFF. The CDR3 DNA reads as TGTGCCAGCAGCGGAGTTTTTAGGGAAGCTTTCTTT.

The chain couples TRBV11-2 to TRBJ2-3; 12 nucleotides agree with TRBD2. CDR3 length equals 17 residues. V lost 4 bases and J lost 3; bases outside the gene matches: 8. Per the germline V gene, CDR1 is SGHAT and CDR2 is FQNNGV. The CDR3 loop is CASSSTLAGGSTDTQYF. CDR3 nucleotide sequence: TGTGCCAGCAGCTCCACCCTAGCGGGAGGGAGTACAGATACGCAGTATTTT.

The V and J genes are TRBV5-1 and TRBJ1-5, with 7 bases aligning to TRBD1. CDR1 SGHRS and CDR2 YFSETQ come from the germline V gene. V gave up 5 bases and J gave up 7 bases; unmatched junction bases: 6. This CDR3 region has 13 residues. CDR3 DNA sequence: TGCGCCAGCAGAACAGGGGAAGGACAGCCCCAGCATTTT. It is translated as CASRTGEGQPQHF.

The gene calls are TRBV6-1 and TRBJ2-3; no reliable D call. Germline V gene lookup returns CDR1 MNHNS and CDR2 SASEGT. The CDR3 is 16 residues long. V lost 2 bases and J 0 bases, leaving 12 bases between the germline ends. In DNA, the CDR3 is TGTGCCAGCAGTGAATTTCCGCTCCTAAGCACAGATACGCAGTATTTT. It is translated as CASSEFPLLSTDTQYF.

In nucleotides, the CDR3 is TGCGCCAGCAGCTCATGGGACACTTCTGAGCAGTTCTTC. Protein: CASSSWDTSEQFF. The chain links TRBV5-1 to TRBJ2-1, with TRBD1 as a possible D gene (6 bases). Looked up from germline, CDR1 is SGHRS and CDR2 is YFSETQ. Trimming left V 3 bases short and J 9 bases short, with 13 bases between. The CDR3 spans 13 residues.

In regard to this clone: The same CDR3 arises from other DNA sequences in this sample as well. The chain couples TRBV28 to TRBJ1-1; TRBD1 matches at 7 bases. This CDR3 has 14 amino acids. CDR1 and CDR2 from the germline V gene are MDHEN and SYDVKM. V lost 6 bases and J lost 2; bases outside the gene matches: 6. Here the CDR3 DNA reads TGTGCCAGCAGCTCGGGACAGCCCAACACTGAAGCTTTCTTT. Residues: CASSSGQPNTEAFF.

This clone was found once. The J gene is TRBJ2-1, the V gene TRBV19, with 7 bases aligning to TRBD2. CDR3 length: 15 residues. Trimming at V came to 3 bases and at J to 4 bases, leaving 6 bases not matched to a gene. Germline V lookup: CDR1 LNHDA, CDR2 SQIVND (reference sequence). CDR3 DNA sequence: TGTGCCAGTAGTATTCTAGCGGACTCTTACAATGAGCAGTTCTTC. Translated, it gives CASSILADSYNEQFF.

This clone came up once. The J gene is TRBJ2-3, the V gene TRBV13; D may be TRBD2 (6 bases). The CDR3 sequence is 15 residues long. Germline CDR1 reads PRHDT; CDR2 reads FYEKMQ (reference sequence). Deletions cut 8 bases from V and 2 bases from J, with 17 bases between. Here the CDR3 reads CASLSRGGITDTQYF. The CDR3 DNA reads TGTGCCAGCTTATCTCGCGGCGGGATCACAGATACGCAGTATTTT.

This clone came up once. The chain uses TRBV30 and TRBJ2-1; TRBD1 agrees at 10 bases. Losses at the gene ends were 3 bases for V and 4 bases for J; bases not matched to a gene: 3. CDR1 and CDR2 from the germline V gene are GTSNPN and SVGIG (reference sequence). The CDR3 is made up of 14 amino acids. CDR3 coding DNA: TGTGCCTGGAGGGGACAGGGGAATTACAATGAGCAGTTCTTC. Translating gives CAWRGQGNYNEQFF.

The chain has TRBV30 and TRBJ1-2; D ambiguous. This CDR3 has 12 amino acids. Deletions cut 5 bases from V and 6 bases from J, with 13 bases between. Per germline, CDR1 GTSNPN and CDR2 SVGIG (reference sequence). Written as DNA, the CDR3 is TGTGCCTGGGGGGAGGGTTTCGATGGCTACACCTTC. This translates into CAWGEGFDGYTF.

V is TRBV5-5 and J is TRBJ1-3, with 7 positions matching TRBD1. This CDR3 has 16 residues. Trimming at V came to 1 base and at J to 4 bases, leaving 8 bases not matched to a gene. Germline V lookup: CDR1 SGHKS, CDR2 YYEKEE (reference sequence). CDR3 in DNA: TGTGCCAGCAGCTTGTTGACAGGGTCTACGGGAAACACCATATATTTT. Amino acid sequence: CASSLLTGSTGNTIYF.

The V call is TRBV18, the J call TRBJ2-1; 7 bases agree with TRBD1. The CDR3 loop spans 17 amino acids. In germline, CDR1 is KGHSH, CDR2 LQKENI. The V gene end was trimmed by 0 bases and the J gene end by 2 bases; junction bases not matched to a gene: 7. CDR3 in amino acids: CASSPPGGRGPYNEQFF. CDR3 nucleotide sequence: TGTGCCAGCTCACCACCCGGTGGTAGGGGGCCCTACAATGAGCAGTTCTTC.

This chain joins TRBV24-1 and TRBJ2-1; the D is unclear. Germline CDR1 is KGHDR and CDR2 is SFDVKD. The CDR3 totals 14 residues. The V gene lost 1 base and the J gene lost 8 bases, with 11 bases spanning the gap. The DNA for the CDR3 is TGTGCCACCAGTGATTTTTCCGGGTCCGATGAGCAGTTCTTC. Amino acids: CATSDFSGSDEQFF.

This clone has just one count. The chain employs TRBV5-6 and TRBJ2-7; 7 bases fit TRBD1. This CDR3 spans 17 amino acids. The germline gives CDR1 SGHDT, CDR2 YYEEEE. V was pared by 1 base and J by 1 base, with 11 bases of the junction left unmatched. CDR3: CASSLSRTGQTSYEQYV. Here the CDR3 DNA reads TGTGCCAGCAGCTTGTCCCGTACGGGACAGACATCCTACGAGCAGTACGTC.

This chain joins TRBV29-1 and TRBJ2-3; D unclear. This CDR3 spans 13 amino acids. The ends were cut back, 2 bases at V and 1 base at J, with 7 bases in the middle. Germline V gives CDR1 SQVTM, CDR2 ANQGSEA. CDR3 nucleotide sequence: TGCAGCGTTGAATACGGAGGCACAGATACGCAGTATTTT. It codes for CSVEYGGTDTQYF.

This clone was seen just once. The CDR3 loop is CASSQDPFGSTYNEQFF. CDR3 DNA sequence: TGCGCCAGCAGCCAAGACCCTTTTGGGAGCACCTACAATGAGCAGTTCTTC. The V gene is TRBV4-1, the J gene TRBJ2-1; D perhaps matches TRBD2 (5 bases). With 0 bases removed from V and 2 bases from J, the gap between germline ends came to 14 bases. The CDR3 contains 17 residues. In germline, CDR1 is MGHRA, CDR2 YSYEKL.

This rearrangement joins TRBV6-5 to TRBJ2-2; weak D call: TRBD2 (6 bases). Deletions cut 4 bases from V and 5 bases from J, with 11 bases between. CDR1 is MNHEY, CDR2 SVGAGI, per germline. This CDR3 comprises 14 residues. CDR3 residues: CASSFQGRTGELFF. DNA of the CDR3: TGTGCCAGCAGTTTCCAAGGGAGGACCGGGGAGCTGTTTTTT.

The chain links TRBV29-1 to TRBJ1-2; no clear D. The CDR3 length is 11 residues. The germline V gene has CDR1 SQVTM and CDR2 ANQGSEA. V was shortened by 4 bases and J by 0 bases, with 3 bases between the two germline ends. The CDR3: CSVAANYGYTF. The CDR3 DNA sequence: TGCAGCGTTGCAGCTAACTATGGCTACACCTTC.

This clone was detected once. This chain uses TRBV7-8 with TRBJ1-2, with 7 bases matching TRBD1. The junction had 2 bases not matched to a gene; V was cut back by 5 bases and J by 2 bases. The length of the CDR3 is 13 residues. Germline V CDR1 and CDR2: SGHVS, FQNEAQ. CDR3 protein: CASSQGQNYGYTF. The CDR3 DNA reads TGTGCCAGCAGCCAGGGACAGAACTATGGCTACACCTTC.

The V call is TRBV7-3, the J call TRBJ1-2; 8 bases agree with TRBD1. The CDR3 runs 12 residues. Germline CDR1 and CDR2: SGHTA and FQGTGA. Trimming cost V 5 bases and J 8 bases; bases outside gene matches: 4. The CDR3 DNA reads TGTGCCAGCAGCCCAGGGGGCGGGGGCTACACCTTC. As protein: CASSPGGGGYTF. Supplemented by reference TRBV7-3 and TRBJ1-2, the full variable domain reads GAGVSQTPSNKVTEKGKYVELRCDPISGHTALYWYRQSLGQGPEFLIYFQGTGAADDSGLPNDRFFAVRPEGSVSTLKIQRTERGDSAVYLCASSPGGGGYTFGSGTRLTVV.

This clone was recorded only once. This rearrangement joins TRBV28 to TRBJ1-1; 7 nucleotides match TRBD1. The CDR3 consists of 16 residues. Looked up from germline, CDR1 is MDHEN and CDR2 is SYDVKM. Germline trimming cut 5 bases from V and 1 base from J; bases unmatched to any gene: 10. The CDR3: CASSPADRVRNTEAFF. CDR3 nucleotide sequence: TGTGCCAGCAGTCCCGCCGACAGGGTCCGGAACACTGAAGCTTTCTTT.

This clone has only a few counts. The rearrangement links TRBV11-2 to TRBJ2-3; possibly TRBD2 for D (6 bases). The CDR3 contains 17 residues. Trimming shortened V by 1 base and J by 1 base, and 15 bases separated the two germline ends. CDR1 and CDR2 (germline): SGHAT, FQNNGV. The CDR3 here is CASSLGRDPFGTDTQYF. The CDR3 nucleotides are TGTGCCAGCAGCTTAGGGAGGGACCCCTTTGGCACAGATACGCAGTATTTT.